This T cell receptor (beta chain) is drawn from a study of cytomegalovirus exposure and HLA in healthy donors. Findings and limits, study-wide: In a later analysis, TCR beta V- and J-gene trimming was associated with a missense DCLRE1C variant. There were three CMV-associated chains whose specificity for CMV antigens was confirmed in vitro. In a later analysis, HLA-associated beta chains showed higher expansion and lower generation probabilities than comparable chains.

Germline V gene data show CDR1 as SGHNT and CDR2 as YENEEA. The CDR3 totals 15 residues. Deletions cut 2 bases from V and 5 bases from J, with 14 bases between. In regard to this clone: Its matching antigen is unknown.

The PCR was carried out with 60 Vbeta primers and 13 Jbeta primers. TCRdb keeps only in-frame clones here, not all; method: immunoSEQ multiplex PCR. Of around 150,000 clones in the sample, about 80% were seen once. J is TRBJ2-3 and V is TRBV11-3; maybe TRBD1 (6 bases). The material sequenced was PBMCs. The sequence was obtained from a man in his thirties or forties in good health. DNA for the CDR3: TGTGCCAGCAGCTTAAATAGCGCAGGGGTAGATACGCAGTATTTT. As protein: CASSLNSAGVDTQYF. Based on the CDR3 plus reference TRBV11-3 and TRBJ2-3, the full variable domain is EAGVVQSPRYKIIEKKQPVAFWCNPISGHNTLYWYLQNLGQGPELLIRYENEEAVDDSQLPKDRFSAERLKGVDSTLKIQPAELGDSAVYLCASSLNSAGVDTQYFGPGTRLTVL.